These 19 T cell receptor beta chains share one sample of origin, sequenced in a study of beta chain features in type 1 diabetes. Isolated RNA was reverse transcribed in full, so expressed TCRB transcripts were sequenced. Data came from immunoSEQ multiplex PCR; TCRdb stores just in-frame clones and leaves some out. The table has about half a million clones, over 10% seen once. Sequenced input: naive CD4+ T cells from blood. Receptors were obtained from a young woman in good health.

This clone was seen a few times. The CDR3 region has the DNA TGTGCCTGGAGTCCTCCACCGACAGGGATCAATCAGCCCCAGCATTTT. Protein product: CAWSPPPTGINQPQHF. The chain is built from TRBV30 and TRBJ1-5, with TRBD1 identical over 7 bases. Trimming at V came to 2 bases and at J to 3 bases, leaving 10 bases not matched to a gene. CDR1 GTSNPN and CDR2 SVGIG come from the germline V gene (reference sequence). The CDR3 covers 16 residues.

This clone came up a few times. V and J are TRBV19 and TRBJ2-1; D ambiguous. Germline V gene sequence: CDR1 LNHDA, CDR2 SQIVND (reference sequence). The CDR3 is 11 residues long. The V gene lost 7 bases and the J gene lost 9 bases, with 10 bases spanning the gap. The CDR3 spells CASKNRSEQFF. The CDR3 bases are TGTGCCAGTAAGAACAGAAGTGAGCAGTTCTTC.

V and J are TRBV7-6 and TRBJ2-1, with no clear D. Trimming pared 1 base from V and 9 bases from J, leaving 7 bases between. There are 12 residues in the CDR3. From germline, CDR1 is SGHVS and CDR2 FNYEAQ. As DNA, the CDR3 is TGTGCCAGCAGCTTAGTGTCCTCTGAGCAGTTCTTC. This gives the protein CASSLVSSEQFF.

This clone has more than one count but fewer than ten. The gene calls are TRBV9 and TRBJ2-7; D gene unclear. V shed 0 bases and J shed 0 bases, with 7 bases lying between them. This CDR3 comprises 14 residues. Germline V gene data show CDR1 as SGDLS and CDR2 as YYNGEE. The CDR3 DNA sequence: TGTGCCAGCAGCGTAGACGGCCCCTCCTACGAGCAGTACTTC. Its protein product is CASSVDGPSYEQYF.

The J gene is TRBJ2-3, the V gene TRBV5-8; TRBD1 matches at 10 bases. Germline CDR1 and CDR2: SGHTS and YDEGEE. This CDR3 has 16 amino acids. Trimming cost V 3 bases and J 2 bases; bases outside gene matches: 6. DNA of the CDR3: TGTGCCAGCAGCTGGGCGGGACAGGGGCCCACAGATACGCAGTATTTT. This translates into CASSWAGQGPTDTQYF.

This clone was counted between two and nine times. The chain has TRBV7-9 and TRBJ2-1; TRBD1 might be the D (5 bases). Germline CDR1 SEHNR, CDR2 FQNEAQ (reference sequence). V was clipped by 6 bases and J by 0 bases, with 15 bases between them. This CDR3 is 16 amino acids long. Here the CDR3 DNA reads TGTGCCAGCAGACTACAGGATCGGAGCTCCTACAATGAGCAGTTCTTC. It yields the protein CASRLQDRSSYNEQFF.

This clone was seen a handful of times. The chain has TRBV5-1 and TRBJ2-3; tentative D call: TRBD1 (6 bases). Germline assignment: CDR1 SGHRS and CDR2 YFSETQ. The CDR3 has 16 amino acids. The germline V and J ends were trimmed by 1 base and 0 bases, with 12 bases remaining between them. CDR3 in amino acids: CASSLTSGHSTDTQYF. Written as DNA, the CDR3 is TGCGCCAGCAGCTTGACATCGGGACACAGCACAGATACGCAGTATTTT.

The V call is TRBV6-5, the J call TRBJ1-2; D uncertain. The CDR3 is made up of 11 amino acids. The germline V gene encodes CDR1 MNHEY and CDR2 SVGAGI. Trimming took 4 bases from V and 6 from J, leaving 6 bases between them. The CDR3 protein is CASSSIDGYTF. The DNA of the CDR3 is TGTGCCAGCAGTTCGATTGATGGCTACACCTTC.

This clone has ten or more counts. The genes are TRBV30 and TRBJ2-1; 13 bases line up with TRBD2. Germline V gene data show CDR1 as GTSNPN and CDR2 as SVGIG (reference sequence). The CDR3 runs 13 residues. V shed 5 bases, J shed 6 bases, and the junction held 1 base outside the gene matches. The CDR3 DNA reads as TGTGCCTGGCGACTAGCGGGAGGCAATGAGCAGTTCTTC. Encoded protein: CAWRLAGGNEQFF.

This clone was seen only a few times. J is TRBJ2-7 and V is TRBV7-2; D is tentatively TRBD1 or TRBD2 (5 bases each). The CDR3 extends over 14 amino acids. The germline V gene has CDR1 SGHTA and CDR2 FQGNSA. Trimming removed 5 bases from V and 3 bases from J, with 14 bases in between. The CDR3 nucleotides read TGTGCCAGCAGCCGGGACCTTAGGGACTACGAGCAGTACTTC. Its protein product is CASSRDLRDYEQYF.

This clone came up a few times. The gene calls are TRBV7-9 and TRBJ1-6; perhaps TRBD1 as D (5 bases). Germline CDR1 SEHNR, CDR2 FQNEAQ (reference sequence). The CDR3 has 14 amino acids. Trimming took 5 bases from V and 9 from J, leaving 14 bases between them. As DNA, the CDR3 is TGTGCCAGCAGCCCGAGACAGAATCCTTCACCCCTCCACTTT. The encoded protein is CASSPRQNPSPLHF.

This clone was counted only a few times. The sample carries other DNA sequences with the same CDR3. The chain recombines TRBV9 with TRBJ2-1, with 7 bases fitting TRBD1. In germline, CDR1 is SGDLS, CDR2 YYNGEE. J lost 4 bases, V lost 1 base, and 2 bases had no gene match. The CDR3 covers 14 residues. The CDR3 DNA reads TGTGCCAGCAGCGTATCGGGACAGTACAATGAGCAGTTCTTC. This encodes CASSVSGQYNEQFF.

This clone has only a few counts. The genes are TRBV7-3 and TRBJ2-3; D could derive from TRBD1 or TRBD2 (6 bases each). The CDR3 runs 14 residues. Per the germline V gene, CDR1 is SGHTA and CDR2 is FQGTGA. V lost 5 bases to trimming and J lost 2 bases, with 11 bases between them. CDR3 coding DNA: TGTGCCAGCAGCCGAAGGGGGGACACAGATACGCAGTATTTT. Protein product: CASSRRGDTDTQYF. The full variable domain, completed using reference TRBV7-3 and TRBJ2-3, is GAGVSQTPSNKVTEKGKYVELRCDPISGHTALYWYRQSLGQGPEFLIYFQGTGAADDSGLPNDRFFAVRPEGSVSTLKIQRTERGDSAVYLCASSRRGDTDTQYFGPGTRLTVL.

The chain combines TRBV6-1 with TRBJ2-6; D uncertain. Per germline, CDR1 MNHNS and CDR2 SASEGT. This CDR3 is built from 13 residues. Trimming removed 6 bases at V and 0 bases at J, with 3 bases between. The CDR3 coding sequence is TGTGCCAGCAGGAACTCTGGGGCCAACGTCCTGACTTTC. It yields the protein CASRNSGANVLTF.

The V gene is TRBV9, the J gene TRBJ2-3; D remains ambiguous. The germline V gene encodes CDR1 SGDLS and CDR2 YYNGEE. V was shortened by 0 bases and J by 4 bases, with 9 bases between the two germline ends. The CDR3 has 14 residues. CDR3 bases: TGTGCCAGCAGCGTAGCTACGGCTCCAGATACGCAGTATTTT. It yields the protein CASSVATAPDTQYF.

The V gene is TRBV9, the J gene TRBJ1-6; possibly TRBD1 for D (6 bases). The germline V and J ends were trimmed by 0 bases and 10 bases, with 20 bases remaining between them. Looked up from germline, CDR1 is SGDLS and CDR2 is YYNGEE. The CDR3 sequence is 17 residues long. The CDR3 protein is CASSVGGSQGFSSPLHF. The CDR3, as DNA: TGTGCCAGCAGCGTAGGCGGTTCCCAGGGGTTCTCGTCACCCCTCCACTTT.

The gene calls are TRBV7-2 and TRBJ2-1; TRBD2 agrees at 13 bases. CDR1 SGHTA and CDR2 FQGNSA come from the germline V gene. Germline trimming cut 1 base from V and 2 bases from J; bases unmatched to any gene: 2. This CDR3 is built from 17 residues. CDR3 in amino acids: CASSLGLAGGAYNEQFF. CDR3 nucleotide sequence: TGTGCCAGCAGCTTAGGACTAGCGGGAGGTGCCTACAATGAGCAGTTCTTC.

This clone turned up a few times. The CDR3 spells CASSQGLAGTYEQYF. The CDR3, as DNA: TGTGCCAGCAGCCAAGGACTAGCGGGTACCTACGAGCAGTACTTC. The rearrangement joins TRBV14 to TRBJ2-7; TRBD2 matches 10 bases. Germline V gene lookup returns CDR1 SGHDN and CDR2 FVKESK. The CDR3 covers 15 residues. With 1 base clipped from V and 2 bases from J, the junction kept 2 bases outside the gene matches.

This clone was detected only a few times. The rearrangement uses TRBV25-1 and TRBJ2-6; no clear D gene. CDR1 is MGHDK and CDR2 is SYGVNS in the germline V gene. The CDR3 extends over 16 amino acids. V was trimmed by 8 bases and J by 0 bases, leaving 14 bases between them. In DNA, the CDR3 is TGTGCCAGCCGAGTCTTACAGTTCTCTGGGGCCAACGTCCTGACTTTC. Protein sequence: CASRVLQFSGANVLTF.